What follows are 30 T cell receptor beta chains derived from one specimen sequenced in a study of cytomegalovirus exposure and HLA in healthy donors. PCR was performed using 60 Vbeta and 13 Jbeta primers. Assay: immunoSEQ multiplex PCR; the TCRdb copy retains only in-frame clones and omits some. Among approximately 140,000 clones listed, about 80% were seen once. Material for sequencing was PBMCs. The receptors were sampled from a male donor in good health and CMV-seropositive.

The V gene is TRBV4-1, the J gene TRBJ2-7; TRBD1 is a possible D gene (6 bases). Trimming took off 4 bases at V and 3 bases at J, with 13 bases between the two ends. Germline-derived CDR1 and CDR2 are MGHRA and YSYEKL. The CDR3 is 14 residues long. In DNA form, the CDR3 reads TGCGCCAGCAGCCCAGCCACAGGGAACTACGAGCAGTACTTC. Its protein is CASSPATGNYEQYF.

The CDR3: CASSLGTGITNYGYTF. In DNA form, the CDR3 reads TGTGCCAGCAGCTTAGGCACCGGGATAACTAACTATGGCTACACCTTC. The rearrangement uses TRBV13 and TRBJ1-2; D unclear. Deletions cut 0 bases from V and 0 bases from J, with 11 bases between. This CDR3 contains 16 residues. Germline lookup yields CDR1 PRHDT and CDR2 FYEKMQ (reference sequence).

This sequence joins TRBV7-8 and TRBJ2-5; 9 bases line up with TRBD1. CDR3 length equals 15 residues. Germline assignment: CDR1 SGHVS and CDR2 FQNEAQ. The V and J ends lost 4 bases and 4 bases, in that order; junction bases with no gene match: 7. The CDR3 protein is CASSSGQGKGETQYF. The CDR3 DNA reads TGTGCCAGCAGCTCTGGACAGGGGAAAGGAGAGACCCAGTACTTC.

The chain couples TRBV4-2 to TRBJ2-3; a weak D match, TRBD2 (7 bases). Germline V CDR1 and CDR2: LGHNA, YNFKEQ. This CDR3 contains 16 residues. The V end was cut by 1 base, the J end by 2 bases, with 13 bases between. The CDR3 sequence is CASSQGARGLTDTQYF. The CDR3 DNA sequence: TGTGCCAGCAGCCAAGGCGCGCGGGGGCTCACAGATACGCAGTATTTT.

V and J are TRBV6-4 and TRBJ1-1, with D tentatively TRBD1 (5 bases). V lost 0 bases and J lost 0, with 8 bases in between. Germline-derived CDR1 and CDR2 are MRHNA and SNTAGT. The CDR3 runs to 15 residues. The CDR3 sequence is CASSDSHRMNTEAFF. The DNA for the CDR3 is TGTGCCAGCAGTGACTCCCACAGGATGAACACTGAAGCTTTCTTT.

The chain recombines TRBV28 with TRBJ2-7, with TRBD2 matching over 9 bases. Trimming removed 6 bases from V and 2 bases from J; junction bases left unmatched: 17. Germline-derived CDR1 and CDR2 are MDHEN and SYDVKM. The CDR3 is 18 residues long. The CDR3: CASRGDIAGVGRAYEQYF. CDR3 DNA: TGTGCCAGCAGGGGGGATATAGCGGGAGTGGGCCGGGCCTACGAGCAGTACTTC. Together with reference TRBV28 and TRBJ2-7, the CDR3 gives the full variable domain: DVKVTQSSRYLVKRTGEKVFLECVQDMDHENMFWYRQDPGLGLRLIYFSYDVKMKEKGDIPEGYSVSREKKERFSLILESASTNQTSMYLCASRGDIAGVGRAYEQYFGPGTRLTVT.

This sequence joins TRBV5-8 and TRBJ2-7; possibly TRBD2 for D (5 bases). Germline values: CDR1 SGHTS, CDR2 YDEGEE. The CDR3 spans 13 residues. The V and J ends lost 4 bases and 7 bases respectively, with 15 bases between them. The CDR3 DNA follows: TGTGCCAGCAGCGGAGGACGGGCAAGGGAGCAGTACTTC. Amino acid sequence: CASSGGRAREQYF.

The CDR3 is CASSRGAQTYEQYF. The DNA for the CDR3 is TGTGCCAGCAGTCGTGGAGCACAAACCTACGAGCAGTACTTC. The chain couples TRBV28 to TRBJ2-7, with D uncertain. Germline V CDR1 and CDR2: MDHEN, SYDVKM. Trimming cost V 5 bases and J 2 bases, with 13 bases left between them. The CDR3 has 14 amino acids.

The chain recombines TRBV18 with TRBJ2-6; no clear D gene. With 3 bases removed from V and 0 bases from J, the gap between germline ends came to 9 bases. The CDR3 totals 16 residues. Germline CDR1 reads KGHSH; CDR2 reads LQKENI. In DNA, the CDR3 is TGTGCCAGCTCACCGGCACCAGACTCTGGGGCCAACGTCCTGACTTTC. It is translated as CASSPAPDSGANVLTF. The full variable domain, its missing parts supplied by reference TRBV18 and TRBJ2-6, is NAGVMQNPRHLVRRRGQEARLRCSPMKGHSHVYWYRQLPEEGLKFMVYLQKENIIDESGMPKERFSAEFPKEGPSILRIQQVVRGDSAAYFCASSPAPDSGANVLTFGAGSRLTVL.

The chain uses TRBV7-6 and TRBJ2-5; possible D gene TRBD1, 6 bases. The germline V gene has CDR1 SGHVS and CDR2 FNYEAQ. The V and J ends lost 3 bases and 1 base respectively, with 6 bases between them. The CDR3 sequence is 13 residues long. The CDR3 DNA is TGTGCCAGCAGCTTGGACAGCCAAGAGACCCAGTACTTC. It encodes CASSLDSQETQYF.

The rearrangement links TRBV7-9 to TRBJ2-7, with a possible D match to TRBD2 (5 bases). V was trimmed by 1 base and J by 5 bases, leaving 15 bases between them. The CDR3 is 15 amino acids. Germline V gene sequence: CDR1 SEHNR, CDR2 FQNEAQ (reference sequence). The CDR3 region has the DNA TGTGCCAGCAGCTTAGGAGGCCGGGGAGATGACGAGCAGTACTTC. Protein: CASSLGGRGDDEQYF.

The chain has TRBV13 and TRBJ2-3; D may be TRBD2 (6 bases). Germline loops: CDR1 PRHDT, CDR2 FYEKMQ (reference sequence). This CDR3 is 17 amino acids long. The V end lost 4 bases, the J end lost 6 bases, and 23 bases lay between the germline ends. The CDR3 loop reads CASSSSPRREAGDTQYF. CDR3 coding DNA: TGTGCCAGCAGCTCCTCCCCTAGGAGGGAGGCGGGGGATACGCAGTATTTT.

The chain recombines TRBV30 with TRBJ2-4; TRBD1 matches at 10 bases. The germline gives CDR1 GTSNPN, CDR2 SVGIG (reference sequence). Trimming at V came to 1 base and at J to 7 bases, leaving 7 bases not matched to a gene. This CDR3 is 15 amino acids long. CDR3 sequence reads: CAWSGPTGGMNIQYF. The CDR3 DNA is TGTGCCTGGAGTGGCCCGACAGGGGGCATGAACATTCAGTACTTC.

V is TRBV6-5 and J is TRBJ1-6, with 9 nucleotides matching TRBD1. CDR3 length: 15 amino acids. Trimming removed 4 bases from V and 9 bases from J; junction bases left unmatched: 7. Germline CDR1 MNHEY, CDR2 SVGAGI. For the CDR3, the DNA is TGTGCCAGCAGTTTCGCGAGGGACAGGGCTTCACCCCTCCACTTT. Protein product: CASSFARDRASPLHF.

The gene calls are TRBV5-8 and TRBJ1-2, with TRBD1 as a possible D gene (5 bases). There are 13 residues in the CDR3. The ends were cut back, 1 base at V and 3 bases at J, with 7 bases in the middle. The germline gives CDR1 SGHTS, CDR2 YDEGEE. CDR3 sequence reads: CASSLSRDYGYTF. In nucleotides, the CDR3 is TGTGCCAGCAGCTTGTCCAGGGACTATGGCTACACCTTC.

The V call is TRBV7-2, the J call TRBJ2-7, with D uncertain. The V and J ends lost 3 bases and 2 bases respectively, with 8 bases between them. The germline V gene encodes CDR1 SGHTA and CDR2 FQGNSA. This CDR3 has 13 amino acids. CDR3 region: CASSFPLPYEQYF. CDR3 nucleotides: TGTGCCAGCAGCTTTCCTCTCCCCTACGAGCAGTACTTC.

On this clone: The same CDR3 can be traced to other DNA sequences in this sample. CDR3 residues: CASSVAGSGNTIYF. The CDR3 DNA reads as TGTGCCAGCAGCGTAGCAGGGTCTGGAAACACCATATATTTT. The gene calls are TRBV9 and TRBJ1-3, with D maybe TRBD1 (5 bases). There are 14 residues in the CDR3. Trimming stripped 0 bases from V and 1 base from J, with 5 bases between. The germline gives CDR1 SGDLS, CDR2 YYNGEE.

The chain is built from TRBV28 and TRBJ2-1; D unclear. CDR1 is MDHEN and CDR2 is SYDVKM in the germline V gene. The CDR3 contains 16 residues. Trimming pared 1 base from V and 0 bases from J, leaving 10 bases between. The CDR3 loop reads CASSLSYLSSYNEQFF. CDR3 sequence (DNA): TGTGCCAGCAGTTTATCTTACCTTAGCTCCTACAATGAGCAGTTCTTC.

This clone was observed a single time. The chain recombines TRBV6-8 with TRBJ2-1, with 7 bases aligning to TRBD1. After removal of 3 bases from V and 9 bases from J, the junction contained 17 bases not matched to a gene. The CDR3 sequence is 17 residues long. In germline, CDR1 is MNHGY, CDR2 SAAAGT. The CDR3 region has the DNA TGTGCCAGCAGTTATTTTGGCGCCGCGGCTAGACAGGGTGAGCAGTTCTTC. Its translation: CASSYFGAAARQGEQFF.

The rearrangement links TRBV7-6 to TRBJ1-1; TRBD1 might be the D (5 bases). Trimming left V 5 bases short and J 7 bases short, with 14 bases between. The germline gives CDR1 SGHVS, CDR2 FNYEAQ. The CDR3 length is 13 residues. Here the CDR3 DNA reads TGTGCCAGCAGCGATACCAGGGTGAATGAAGCTTTCTTT. It specifies CASSDTRVNEAFF. The variable domain in full, completed from reference TRBV7-6 and TRBJ1-1, reads GAGVSQSPRYKVTKRGQDVALRCDPISGHVSLYWYRQALGQGPEFLTYFNYEAQQDKSGLPNDRFSAERPEGSISTLTIQRTEQRDSAMYRCASSDTRVNEAFFGQGTRLTVV.

This clone has a single count. The gene calls are TRBV28 and TRBJ1-4; 10 nucleotides agree with TRBD1. Germline V gene lookup returns CDR1 MDHEN and CDR2 SYDVKM. The CDR3 runs to 16 residues. V lost 7 bases, J lost 6 bases, and 11 bases stayed unmatched. CDR3 in amino acids: CASTSGVGTGDEKLFF. CDR3 sequence (DNA): TGTGCCAGCACCTCCGGAGTCGGGACAGGGGATGAAAAACTGTTTTTT.

The chain joins TRBV11-2 to TRBJ1-6; D is unclear. CDR3 length: 15 residues. V lost 6 bases and J lost 6, with 15 bases in between. CDR1 is SGHAT and CDR2 is FQNNGV in the germline V gene. The CDR3 spells CASRPVGRLNSPLHF. The CDR3 DNA is TGTGCCAGCAGACCCGTGGGCAGGCTTAATTCACCCCTCCACTTT.

There are a few counts of this clone. The chain recombines TRBV5-6 with TRBJ2-4, with TRBD2 matching 7 bases. CDR3 length equals 13 residues. V shed 1 base, J shed 6 bases, and the junction held 1 base outside the gene matches. Per the germline V gene, CDR1 is SGHDT and CDR2 is YYEEEE. The CDR3 DNA is TGTGCCAGCAGCTTGCCGGGGGGAAACATTCAGTACTTC. It specifies CASSLPGGNIQYF.

The CDR3 DNA reads as TGTGCCAGCAGCTTTTACTTAGGGACAGACAATTACAATGAGCAGTTCTTC. The encoded protein is CASSFYLGTDNYNEQFF. V is TRBV13 and J is TRBJ2-1, with TRBD1 matching over 7 bases. CDR1 and CDR2 (germline): PRHDT, FYEKMQ (reference sequence). Germline trimming cut 3 bases from V and 4 bases from J; bases unmatched to any gene: 12. The CDR3 spans 17 residues.

About this clone: At one of its ends the junction is not consistent with the germline gene, which may arise from a read error. The V call is TRBV28, the J call TRBJ1-5; 11 bases map to TRBD1. The germline V gene has CDR1 MDHEN and CDR2 SYDVKM. The CDR3 is made up of 13 amino acids. CDR3 bases: TGTGCCAGCAGTGACCGCCTCCGGGACAGGGGGGATTTT. Translating gives CASSDRLRDRGDF.

This clone was recorded a few times. The rearrangement joins TRBV6-6 to TRBJ2-5; a possible D gene is TRBD1 (6 bases). V was trimmed by 7 bases and J by 5 bases, leaving 17 bases between them. CDR1 and CDR2 from the germline V gene are MNHNY and SVGAGI (reference sequence). This CDR3 is built from 14 residues. CDR3 region: CASISNRVDETQYF. The CDR3 DNA reads as TGTGCCAGCATCTCGAACAGGGTGGACGAGACCCAGTACTTC.

A word on this clone: Because the CDR3 is missing its conserved closing phenylalanine or tryptophan, this is likely a read error. The chain is built from TRBV9 and TRBJ1-6; D is undetermined. The germline V gene encodes CDR1 SGDLS and CDR2 YYNGEE. V was cut by 0 bases and J by 9 bases, with 13 bases left in between. This CDR3 contains 15 residues. The CDR3 nucleotides are TGTGCCAGCAGCGTAGGGGTCGGGGTGGGTTCACCCCTCCACCTT. This sequence encodes CASSVGVGVGSPLHL.

The V call is TRBV18, the J call TRBJ2-1; D gene ambiguous. Per the germline V gene, CDR1 is KGHSH and CDR2 is LQKENI. The CDR3 is made up of 14 amino acids. Trimming stripped 2 bases from V and 5 bases from J, with 10 bases between. The CDR3 protein is CASSPKIPNNEQFF. The DNA of the CDR3 is TGTGCCAGCTCACCAAAAATCCCCAACAATGAGCAGTTCTTC.

The J gene is TRBJ2-1, the V gene TRBV29-1; 7 nucleotides align to TRBD1. The V gene's germline CDR1 is SQVTM and CDR2 ANQGSEA. J was trimmed by 2 bases and V by 8 bases; bases with no gene match: 15. This CDR3 has 16 residues. The chain's CDR3 is CSTLALTGPPYNEQFF. The CDR3 DNA follows: TGCAGCACCCTTGCACTGACAGGGCCTCCCTACAATGAGCAGTTCTTC.

V gene TRBV5-4 combines with J gene TRBJ1-2; D is possibly TRBD1 (5 bases). V lost 1 base, J lost 1 base, and 8 bases lay in between. Germline V CDR1 and CDR2: SGHNT, YYREEE (reference sequence). This CDR3 is built from 14 residues. The CDR3 DNA sequence: TGTGCCAGCAGCTTGCTCAGGGTTAACTATGGCTACACCTTC. Its protein product is CASSLLRVNYGYTF. The full variable domain, rest sourced from reference TRBV5-4 and TRBJ1-2, is ETGVTQSPTHLIKTRGQQVTLRCSSQSGHNTVSWYQQALGQGPQFIFQYYREEENGRGNFPPRFSGLQFPNYSSELNVNALELDDSALYLCASSLLRVNYGYTFGSGTRLTVV.